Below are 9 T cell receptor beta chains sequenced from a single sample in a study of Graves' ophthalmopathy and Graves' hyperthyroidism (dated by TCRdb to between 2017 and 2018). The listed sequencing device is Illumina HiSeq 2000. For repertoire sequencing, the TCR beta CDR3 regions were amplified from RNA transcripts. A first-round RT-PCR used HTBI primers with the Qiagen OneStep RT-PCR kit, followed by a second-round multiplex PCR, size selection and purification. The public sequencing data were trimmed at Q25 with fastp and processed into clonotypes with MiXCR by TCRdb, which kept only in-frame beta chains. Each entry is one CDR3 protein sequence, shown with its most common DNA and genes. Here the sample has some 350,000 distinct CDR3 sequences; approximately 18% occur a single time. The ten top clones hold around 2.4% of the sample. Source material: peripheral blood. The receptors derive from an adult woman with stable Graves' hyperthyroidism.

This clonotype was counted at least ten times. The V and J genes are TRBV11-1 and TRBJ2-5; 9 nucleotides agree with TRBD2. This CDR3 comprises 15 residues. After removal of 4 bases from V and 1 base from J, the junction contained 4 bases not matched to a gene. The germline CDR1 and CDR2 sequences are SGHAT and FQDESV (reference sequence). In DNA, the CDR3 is TGTGCCAGCAGCTGGCTAGCGGGAAGCCAAGAGACCCAGTACTTC. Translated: CASSWLAGSQETQYF.

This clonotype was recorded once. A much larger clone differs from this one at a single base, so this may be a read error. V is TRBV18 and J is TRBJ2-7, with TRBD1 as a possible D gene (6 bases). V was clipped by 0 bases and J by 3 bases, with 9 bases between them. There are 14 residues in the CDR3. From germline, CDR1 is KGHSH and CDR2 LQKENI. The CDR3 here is CASSPPSGVYEQYF. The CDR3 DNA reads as TGTGCCAGCTCACCACCGTCAGGGGTCTACGAGCAGTACTTC.

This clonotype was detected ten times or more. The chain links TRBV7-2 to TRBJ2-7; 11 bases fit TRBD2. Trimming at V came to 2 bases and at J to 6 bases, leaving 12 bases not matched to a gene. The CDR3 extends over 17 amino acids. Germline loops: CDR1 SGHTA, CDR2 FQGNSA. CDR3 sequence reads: CASSLTTGTSGRREQYF. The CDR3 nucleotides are TGTGCCAGCAGCTTAACAACCGGGACTAGCGGCAGACGCGAGCAGTACTTC.

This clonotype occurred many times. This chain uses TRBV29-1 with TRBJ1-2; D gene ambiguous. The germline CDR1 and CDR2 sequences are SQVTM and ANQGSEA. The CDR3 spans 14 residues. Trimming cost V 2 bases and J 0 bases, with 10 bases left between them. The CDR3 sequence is CSVELQRTNYGYTF. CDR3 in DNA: TGCAGCGTTGAACTTCAGAGAACTAACTATGGCTACACCTTC.

CDR3 in amino acids: CSARDRRGVGQPQHF. In nucleotides, the CDR3 is TGCAGTGCTAGAGATCGGCGAGGGGTTGGGCAGCCCCAGCATTTT. The rearrangement links TRBV20-1 to TRBJ1-5; TRBD1 might be the D (5 bases). Trimming removed 0 bases at V and 7 bases at J, with 16 bases between. Germline values: CDR1 DFQATT, CDR2 SNEGSKA (reference sequence). The length of the CDR3 is 15 residues.

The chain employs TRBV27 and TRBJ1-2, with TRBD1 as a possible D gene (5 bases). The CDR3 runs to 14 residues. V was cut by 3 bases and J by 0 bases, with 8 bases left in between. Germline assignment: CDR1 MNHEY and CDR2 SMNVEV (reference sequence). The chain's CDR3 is CASSLTVANYGYTF. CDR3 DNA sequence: TGTGCCAGCAGTTTGACAGTTGCTAACTATGGCTACACCTTC.

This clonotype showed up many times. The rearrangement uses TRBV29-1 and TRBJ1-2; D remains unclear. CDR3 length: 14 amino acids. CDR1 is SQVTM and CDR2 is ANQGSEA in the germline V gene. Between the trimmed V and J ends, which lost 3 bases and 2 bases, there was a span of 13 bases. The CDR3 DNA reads TGCAGCGTTGATATTTCGGGTTCGAACTATGGCTACACCTTC. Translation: CSVDISGSNYGYTF.

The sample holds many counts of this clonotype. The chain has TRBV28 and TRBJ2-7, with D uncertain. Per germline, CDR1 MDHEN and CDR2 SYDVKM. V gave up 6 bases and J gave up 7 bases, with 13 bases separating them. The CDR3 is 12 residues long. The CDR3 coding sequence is TGTGCCAGCAGACCCCACGGTGGGGAGCAGTACTTC. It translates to CASRPHGGEQYF. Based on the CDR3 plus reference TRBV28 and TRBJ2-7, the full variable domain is DVKVTQSSRYLVKRTGEKVFLECVQDMDHENMFWYRQDPGLGLRLIYFSYDVKMKEKGDIPEGYSVSREKKERFSLILESASTNQTSMYLCASRPHGGEQYFGPGTRLTVT.

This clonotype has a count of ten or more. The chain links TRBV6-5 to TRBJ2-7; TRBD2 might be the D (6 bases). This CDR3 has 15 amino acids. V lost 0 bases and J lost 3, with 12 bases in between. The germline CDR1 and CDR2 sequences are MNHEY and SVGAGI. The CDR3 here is CASSYSGGGGYEQYF. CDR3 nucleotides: TGTGCCAGCAGTTACTCTGGGGGAGGAGGCTACGAGCAGTACTTC.